This TCR beta chain was identified during a study of molecular identifiers for immune sequencing clone quantification. Study-level findings and limits: Identical TCR molecules can share a barcode, and this sharing could underestimate highly expanded clone sizes.

Previously described methods and listed TCR primers produced bulk TCR libraries. TCRdb recomputed calls from the PCR reads with MiXCR, one row per CDR3 protein. The sample carries some 320,000 distinct CDR3 sequences, roughly 24% recorded once. Many counts were recorded for this clonotype. What it binds is unknown. The sorting of naive CD8 T cells used the CD8+CD4-CCR7+CD45RA+ phenotype. V dropped 7 bases and J dropped 7 bases, with 19 bases sitting between them. The CDR3 has 13 residues. Germline loops: CDR1 DFQATT, CDR2 SNEGSKA (reference sequence). The V and J genes are TRBV20-1 and TRBJ2-5; possible D gene TRBD2, 6 bases. Sequenced input: naive CD8+ T cells from blood, with Jurkat cell RNA spiked in. The sample's subset: FACS-sorted CD8+CD4-CCR7+CD45RA+ naive T cells. The clonotype originates from a human donor in good health. Some libraries in this study had Jurkat cell RNA spiked in. DNA for the CDR3: TGCAGTGTCCGACTAGTGCCTGGGGGGACCCAGTACTTC. It translates to CSVRLVPGGTQYF.